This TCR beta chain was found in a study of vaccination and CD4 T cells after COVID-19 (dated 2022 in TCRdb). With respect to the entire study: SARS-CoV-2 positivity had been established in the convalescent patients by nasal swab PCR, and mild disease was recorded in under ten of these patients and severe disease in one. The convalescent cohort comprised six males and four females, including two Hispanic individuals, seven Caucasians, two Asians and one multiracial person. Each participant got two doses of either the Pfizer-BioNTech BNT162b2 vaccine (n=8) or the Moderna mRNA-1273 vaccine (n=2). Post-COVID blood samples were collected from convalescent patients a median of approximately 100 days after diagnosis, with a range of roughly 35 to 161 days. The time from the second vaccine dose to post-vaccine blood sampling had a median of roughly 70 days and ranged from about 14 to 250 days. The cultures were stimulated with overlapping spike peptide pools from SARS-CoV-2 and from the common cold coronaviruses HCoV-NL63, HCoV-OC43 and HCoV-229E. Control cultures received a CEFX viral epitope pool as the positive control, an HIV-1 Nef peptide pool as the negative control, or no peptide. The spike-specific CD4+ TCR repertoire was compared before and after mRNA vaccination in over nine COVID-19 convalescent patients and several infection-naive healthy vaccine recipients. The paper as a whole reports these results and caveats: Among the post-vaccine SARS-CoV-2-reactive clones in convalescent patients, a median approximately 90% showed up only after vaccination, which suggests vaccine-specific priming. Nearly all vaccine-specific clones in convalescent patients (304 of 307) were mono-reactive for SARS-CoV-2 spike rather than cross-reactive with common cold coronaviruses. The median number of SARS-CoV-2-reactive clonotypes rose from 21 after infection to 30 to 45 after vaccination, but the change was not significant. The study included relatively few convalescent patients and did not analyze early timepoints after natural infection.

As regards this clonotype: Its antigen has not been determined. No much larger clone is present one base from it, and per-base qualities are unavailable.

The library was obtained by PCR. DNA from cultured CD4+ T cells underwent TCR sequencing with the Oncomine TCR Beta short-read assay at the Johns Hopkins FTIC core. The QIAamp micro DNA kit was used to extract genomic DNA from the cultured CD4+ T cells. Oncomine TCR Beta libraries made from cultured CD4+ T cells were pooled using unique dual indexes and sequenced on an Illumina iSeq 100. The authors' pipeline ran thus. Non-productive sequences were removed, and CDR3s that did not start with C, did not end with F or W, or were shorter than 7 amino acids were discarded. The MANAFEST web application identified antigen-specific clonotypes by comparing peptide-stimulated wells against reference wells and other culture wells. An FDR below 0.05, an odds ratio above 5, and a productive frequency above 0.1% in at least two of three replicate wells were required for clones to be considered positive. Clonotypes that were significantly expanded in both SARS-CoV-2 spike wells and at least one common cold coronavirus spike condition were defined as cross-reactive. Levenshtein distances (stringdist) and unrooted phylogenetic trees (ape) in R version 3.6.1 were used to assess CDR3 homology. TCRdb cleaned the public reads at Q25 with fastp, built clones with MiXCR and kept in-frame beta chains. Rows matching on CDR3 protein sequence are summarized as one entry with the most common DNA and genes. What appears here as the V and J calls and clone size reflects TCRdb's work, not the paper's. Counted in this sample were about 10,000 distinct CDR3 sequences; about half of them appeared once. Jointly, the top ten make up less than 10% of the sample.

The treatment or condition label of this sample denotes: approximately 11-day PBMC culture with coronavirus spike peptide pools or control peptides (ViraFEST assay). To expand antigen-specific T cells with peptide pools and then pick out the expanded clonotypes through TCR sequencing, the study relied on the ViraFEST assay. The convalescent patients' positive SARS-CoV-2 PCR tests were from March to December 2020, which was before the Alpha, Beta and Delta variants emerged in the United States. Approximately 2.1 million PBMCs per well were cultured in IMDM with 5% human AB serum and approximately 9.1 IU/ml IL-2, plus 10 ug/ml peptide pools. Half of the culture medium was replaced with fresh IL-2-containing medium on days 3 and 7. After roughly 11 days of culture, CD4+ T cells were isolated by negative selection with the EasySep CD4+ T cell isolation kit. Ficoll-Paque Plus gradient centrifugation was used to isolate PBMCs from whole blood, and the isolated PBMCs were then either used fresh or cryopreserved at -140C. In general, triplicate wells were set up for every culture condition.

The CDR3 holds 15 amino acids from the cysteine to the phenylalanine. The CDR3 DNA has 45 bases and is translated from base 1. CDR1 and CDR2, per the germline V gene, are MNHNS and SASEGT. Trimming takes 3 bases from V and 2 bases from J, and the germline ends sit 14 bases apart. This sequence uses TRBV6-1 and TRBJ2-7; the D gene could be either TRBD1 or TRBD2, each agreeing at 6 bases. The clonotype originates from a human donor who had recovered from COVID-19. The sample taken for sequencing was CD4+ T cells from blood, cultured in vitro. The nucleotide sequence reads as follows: TGTGCCAGCAGTGAGCGGGACAATCCGACCTACGAGCAGTACTTC. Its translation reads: CASSERDNPTYEQYF.